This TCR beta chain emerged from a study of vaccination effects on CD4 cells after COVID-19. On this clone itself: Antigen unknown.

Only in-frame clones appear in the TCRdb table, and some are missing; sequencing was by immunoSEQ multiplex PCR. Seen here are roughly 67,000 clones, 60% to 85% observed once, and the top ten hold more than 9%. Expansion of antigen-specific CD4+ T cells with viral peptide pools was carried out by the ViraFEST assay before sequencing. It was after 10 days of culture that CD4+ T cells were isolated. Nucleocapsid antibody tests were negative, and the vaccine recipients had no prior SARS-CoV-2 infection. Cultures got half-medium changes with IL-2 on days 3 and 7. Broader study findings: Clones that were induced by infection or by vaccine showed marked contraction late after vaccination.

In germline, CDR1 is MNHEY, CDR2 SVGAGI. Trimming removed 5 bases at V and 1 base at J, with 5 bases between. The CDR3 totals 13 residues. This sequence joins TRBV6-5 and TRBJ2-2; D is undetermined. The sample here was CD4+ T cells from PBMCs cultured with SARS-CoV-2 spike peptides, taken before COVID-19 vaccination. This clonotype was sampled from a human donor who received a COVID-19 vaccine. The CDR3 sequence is CASSRGNTGELFF. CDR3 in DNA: TGTGCCAGCAGTCGCGGGAACACCGGGGAGCTGTTTTTT.